This TCR beta chain derives from a study of T cells in Graves' hyperthyroidism and ophthalmopathy. The V and J ends lost 0 bases and 6 bases respectively, with 8 bases between them. The V gene's germline CDR1 is ENHRY and CDR2 SYGVKD. The CDR3 runs to 13 residues. RNA transcripts gave rise to amplified TCR beta CDR3 regions. TCR CDR3 regions were first amplified by RT-PCR with HTBI primers. TCRdb analysed the multiplex PCR reads with MiXCR anew, one entry per CDR3 protein. Among just under 750,000 distinct CDR3 sequences listed, under 45% were seen once. This clonotype was recorded many times. The material sequenced was blood. This receptor was taken from a woman in her thirties or forties with Graves' hyperthyroidism. The rearrangement uses TRBV10-3 and TRBJ1-2; D gene unclear. DNA of the CDR3: TGTGCCATCAGTGAGTCTTTAGGGAATGGCTACACCTTC. This translates into CAISESLGNGYTF.